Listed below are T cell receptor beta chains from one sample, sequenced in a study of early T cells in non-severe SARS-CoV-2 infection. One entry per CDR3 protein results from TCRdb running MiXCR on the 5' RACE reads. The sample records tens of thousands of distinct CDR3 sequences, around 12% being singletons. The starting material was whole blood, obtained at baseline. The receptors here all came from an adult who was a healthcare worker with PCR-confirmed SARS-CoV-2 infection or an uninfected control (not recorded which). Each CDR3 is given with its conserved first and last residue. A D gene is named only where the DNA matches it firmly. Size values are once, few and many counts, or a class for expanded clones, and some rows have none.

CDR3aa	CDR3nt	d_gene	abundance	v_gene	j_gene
CASNSYSLYNEQFF	TGCGCCAGTAATAGCTACTCCCTATACAATGAGCAGTTCTTC	-	-	TRBV5-1	TRBJ2-1
CASTRSSGPQETQYF	TGTGCCAGCACCCGGAGTAGCGGCCCCCAAGAGACCCAGTACTTC	-	many	TRBV3-1	TRBJ2-5
CASSISIPSAGGLYEQYF	TGTGCCAGTAGTATATCGATCCCCTCAGCGGGAGGTCTCTACGAGCAGTACTTC	TRBD2	few	TRBV19	TRBJ2-7
CASSQGVLLLYGYTF	TGTGCCAGCAGCCAGGGGGTGTTGCTTCTCTATGGCTACACCTTC	-	many	TRBV3-1	TRBJ1-2
CAISETGQGEQYF	TGTGCCATCAGTGAGACCGGACAGGGGGAGCAGTACTTC	TRBD1	-	TRBV10-3	TRBJ2-7
CASKKGTDTQYF	TGTGCCAGCAAGAAAGGCACAGATACGCAGTATTTT	-	few	TRBV11-2	TRBJ2-3
CASNSRGRGETQYF	TGTGCCAGCAACTCCAGGGGGCGCGGAGAGACCCAGTACTTC	TRBD1	few	TRBV12-3/TRBV12-4	TRBJ2-5
CASSPPVSRETQYF	TGTGCCAGTAGTCCACCGGTGTCACGGGAGACCCAGTACTTC	-	few	TRBV19	TRBJ2-5
CASRNTGTTWDYGYTF	TGTGCCAGCAGGAATACAGGGACGACATGGGACTATGGCTACACCTTC	-	many	TRBV7-2	TRBJ1-2
CASSSISRDTQYF	TGTGCCAGCAGCTCCATTTCGAGGGATACGCAGTATTTT	-	few	TRBV7-2	TRBJ2-3
CASTPSGSTTMSMFF	TGTGCCAGCACTCCCAGCGGGAGCACTACAATGAGCATGTTCTTC	TRBD2	few	TRBV12-3/TRBV12-4	TRBJ2-1
CASIRRDSFQTQYF	TGTGCCAGCATAAGAAGGGACTCCTTTCAGACCCAGTACTTC	-	many	TRBV2	TRBJ2-5
CASSQSRDRENEQFF	TGCGCCAGCAGTCAATCGAGGGACAGGGAAAATGAGCAGTTCTTC	TRBD1	few	TRBV23-1	TRBJ2-1
CASSWAGTGETQYF	TGTGCCAGCAGTTGGGCAGGGACCGGAGAGACCCAGTACTTC	-	many	TRBV28	TRBJ2-5
CASSLGDRSNQPQHF	TGTGCCAGCAGCTTAGGGGACAGGAGCAATCAGCCCCAGCATTTT	TRBD1	few	TRBV7-2	TRBJ1-5
CASSQTNNYEQYF	TGTGCCAGCAGCCAAACTAACAACTACGAGCAGTACTTC	-	many	TRBV3-1	TRBJ2-7
CASSQVAYEQFF	TGTGCCAGCAGCCAAGTGGCGTATGAGCAGTTCTTC	-	few	TRBV14	TRBJ2-1
CASRASDRPNQPQHF	TGTGCCAGCAGGGCCTCGGACAGACCTAATCAGCCCCAGCATTTT	-	-	TRBV28	TRBJ1-5
CSAGFPGRNPYEQYF	TGCAGTGCAGGTTTCCCGGGACGGAACCCCTACGAGCAGTACTTC	-	-	TRBV20-1	TRBJ2-7
CASSFRDAGGVFSPLHF	TGTGCCAGCAGCTTCCGGGACGCCGGGGGGGTGTTCTCACCCCTCCACTTT	-	few	TRBV7-9	TRBJ1-6
CSAAGLAGAETQYF	TGCAGTGCCGCGGGACTAGCGGGAGCAGAGACCCAGTACTTC	TRBD2	-	TRBV20-1	TRBJ2-5
CASSPQGTSGHNEQFF	TGTGCCAGCAGCCCCCAGGGGACTAGCGGGCACAATGAGCAGTTCTTC	TRBD2	-	TRBV7-3	TRBJ2-1
CASSSGLVSEQYF	TGTGCCAGCAGTTCCGGACTAGTCAGCGAGCAGTACTTC	TRBD2	many	TRBV6-5	TRBJ2-7
CASSSPGRKYGYTF	TGTGCCAGCAGCTCACCGGGACGGAAATATGGCTACACCTTC	-	-	TRBV11-2	TRBJ1-2
CASSQDGQGYEQYF	TGTGCCAGCAGCCAAGATGGACAGGGGTACGAGCAGTACTTC	TRBD1	few	TRBV3-1	TRBJ2-7
CASSGTPGNSPLHF	TGTGCCAGCAGCGGGACGCCGGGGAATTCACCCCTCCACTTT	-	many	TRBV5-5	TRBJ1-6
CASSLSGRTDTQYF	TGTGCCAGCAGTTTGAGCGGGAGGACAGATACGCAGTATTTT	TRBD2	-	TRBV12-3/TRBV12-4	TRBJ2-3
CSADKGDRTQHF	TGCAGTGCCGACAAGGGGGACCGGACCCAGCATTTT	-	many	TRBV20-1	TRBJ1-5
CASSLGDSGVSTDTQYF	TGTGCCAGCAGCTTAGGCGATAGCGGAGTCAGCACAGATACGCAGTATTTT	-	-	TRBV7-8	TRBJ2-3
CSAEDYAKADTQYF	TGCAGTGCCGAAGACTACGCCAAGGCAGATACGCAGTATTTT	-	-	TRBV20-1	TRBJ2-3
CASTSKPGQETQYF	TGCGCCAGCACTTCGAAACCGGGCCAAGAGACCCAGTACTTC	-	few	TRBV5-1	TRBJ2-5
CSARPNEQFF	TGCAGTGCCCGCCCGAATGAGCAGTTCTTC	-	many	TRBV20-1	TRBJ2-1
CAIKGGSGMNTEAFF	TGTGCCATCAAGGGCGGGTCCGGTATGAACACTGAAGCTTTCTTT	-	-	TRBV10-3	TRBJ1-1
CASSTAGTSGSYEQFF	TGTGCCAGCAGTACCGCCGGGACTAGCGGGAGTTATGAGCAGTTCTTC	TRBD2	-	TRBV28	TRBJ2-1
CSASVGTEYWDEQYF	TGCAGTGCTAGCGTTGGGACAGAGTATTGGGACGAGCAGTACTTC	TRBD1	-	TRBV20-1	TRBJ2-7
CASISANSYNEQFF	TGTGCCAGCATAAGTGCTAACTCCTACAATGAGCAGTTCTTC	-	few	TRBV6-5	TRBJ2-1
CSVCWTGWYEQYF	TGCAGCGTTTGTTGGACAGGGTGGTACGAGCAGTACTTC	TRBD1	few	TRBV29-1	TRBJ2-7
CASSLGQGQGYEQYF	TGTGCCAGCAGCCTGGGCCAAGGACAGGGTTACGAGCAGTACTTC	TRBD1	few	TRBV12-3/TRBV12-4	TRBJ2-7